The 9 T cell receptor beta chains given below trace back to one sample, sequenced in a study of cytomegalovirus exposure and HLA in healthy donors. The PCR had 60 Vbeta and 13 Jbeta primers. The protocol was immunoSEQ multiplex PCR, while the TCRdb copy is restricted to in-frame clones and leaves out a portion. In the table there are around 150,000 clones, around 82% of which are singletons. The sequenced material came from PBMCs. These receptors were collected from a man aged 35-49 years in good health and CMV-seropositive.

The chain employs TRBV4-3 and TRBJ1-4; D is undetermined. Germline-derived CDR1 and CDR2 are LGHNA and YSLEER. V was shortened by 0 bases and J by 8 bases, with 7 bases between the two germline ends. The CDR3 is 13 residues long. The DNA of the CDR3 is TGCGCCAGCAGCCAAGACGTGAGGGAAAAACTGTTTTTT. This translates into CASSQDVREKLFF.

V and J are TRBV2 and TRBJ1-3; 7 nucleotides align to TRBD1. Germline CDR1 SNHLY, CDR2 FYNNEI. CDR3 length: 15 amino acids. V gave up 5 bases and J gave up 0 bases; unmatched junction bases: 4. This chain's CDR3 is CASSLDRVSGNTIYF. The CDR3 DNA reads TGTGCCAGCAGTTTAGACAGGGTCTCTGGAAACACCATATATTTT.

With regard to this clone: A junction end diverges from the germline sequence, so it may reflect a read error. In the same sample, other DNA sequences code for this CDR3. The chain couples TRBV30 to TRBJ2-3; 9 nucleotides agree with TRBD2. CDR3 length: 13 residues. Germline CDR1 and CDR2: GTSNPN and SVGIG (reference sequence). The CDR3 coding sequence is TGTGCCTGGGATAGCGGGAGTCCAGATACACAGTATTTT. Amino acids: CAWDSGSPDTQYF.

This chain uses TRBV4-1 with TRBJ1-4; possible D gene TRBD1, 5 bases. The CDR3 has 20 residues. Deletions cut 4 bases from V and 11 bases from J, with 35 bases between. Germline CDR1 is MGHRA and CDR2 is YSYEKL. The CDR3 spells CASSPFGPHSRLQRGYKLFF. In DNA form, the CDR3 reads TGCGCCAGCAGCCCCTTCGGTCCACACTCCCGGCTCCAGCGGGGCTATAAACTGTTTTTT.

The CDR3 DNA reads TGTGCCTGGGTGAGGAACACTGAAGCTTTCTTT. Its translation: CAWVRNTEAFF. The chain joins TRBV30 to TRBJ1-1; D gene uncertain. V dropped 5 bases and J dropped 1 base, with 5 bases sitting between them. Germline V gene sequence: CDR1 GTSNPN, CDR2 SVGIG (reference sequence). The CDR3 spans 11 residues.

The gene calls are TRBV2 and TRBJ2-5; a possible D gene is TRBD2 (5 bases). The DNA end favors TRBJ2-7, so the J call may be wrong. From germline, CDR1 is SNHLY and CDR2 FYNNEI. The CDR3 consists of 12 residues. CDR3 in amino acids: CASRGRFYEQYF. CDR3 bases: TGTGCCAGCAGGGGGAGATTCTACGAGCAGTACTTC.

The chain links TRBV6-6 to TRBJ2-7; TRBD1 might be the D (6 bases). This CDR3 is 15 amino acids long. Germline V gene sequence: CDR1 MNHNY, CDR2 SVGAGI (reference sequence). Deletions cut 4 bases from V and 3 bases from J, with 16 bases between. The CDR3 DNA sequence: TGTGCCAGCAGTTTCTCGACAGGTGGCATCTACGAGCAGTACTTC. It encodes CASSFSTGGIYEQYF.

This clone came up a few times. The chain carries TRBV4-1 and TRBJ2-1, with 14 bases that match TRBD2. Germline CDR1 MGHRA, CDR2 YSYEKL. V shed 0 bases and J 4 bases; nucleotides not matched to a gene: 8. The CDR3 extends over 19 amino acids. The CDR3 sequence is CASSQDWGTSGSWYNEQFF. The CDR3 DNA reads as TGCGCCAGCAGCCAAGATTGGGGGACTAGCGGGAGTTGGTACAATGAGCAGTTCTTC.

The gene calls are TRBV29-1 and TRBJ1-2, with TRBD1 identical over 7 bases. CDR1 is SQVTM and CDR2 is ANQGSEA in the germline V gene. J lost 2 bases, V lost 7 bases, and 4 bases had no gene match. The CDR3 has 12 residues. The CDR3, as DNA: TGCAGCGCCGGGGGACAGAACTATGGCTACACCTTC. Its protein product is CSAGGQNYGYTF. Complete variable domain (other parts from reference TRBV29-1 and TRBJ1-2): SAVISQKPSRDICQRGTSLTIQCQVDSQVTMMFWYRQQPGQSLTLIATANQGSEATYESGFVIDKFPISRPNLTFSTLTVSNMSPEDSSIYLCSAGGQNYGYTFGSGTRLTVV.